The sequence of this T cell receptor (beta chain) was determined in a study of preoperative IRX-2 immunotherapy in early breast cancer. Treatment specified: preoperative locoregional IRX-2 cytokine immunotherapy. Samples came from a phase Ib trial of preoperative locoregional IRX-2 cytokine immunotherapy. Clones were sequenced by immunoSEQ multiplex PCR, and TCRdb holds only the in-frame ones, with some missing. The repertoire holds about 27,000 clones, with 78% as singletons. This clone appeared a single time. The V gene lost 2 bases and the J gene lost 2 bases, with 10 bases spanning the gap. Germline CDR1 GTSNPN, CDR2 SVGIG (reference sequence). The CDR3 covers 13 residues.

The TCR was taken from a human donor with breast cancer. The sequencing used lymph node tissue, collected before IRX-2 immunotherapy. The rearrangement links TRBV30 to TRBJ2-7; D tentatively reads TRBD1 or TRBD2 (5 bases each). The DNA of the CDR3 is TGTGCCTGGAGTCGGGGCATGACCTACGAGCAGTACTTC. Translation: CAWSRGMTYEQYF.